This T cell receptor (beta chain) originates from a study of shared clonotypes between healthy human individuals. Clones were sequenced by immunoSEQ multiplex PCR, and TCRdb holds only the in-frame ones, with some missing. Of roughly 2 million clones in the sample, around 95% were seen once. The CDR3 is 16 amino acids. Germline CDR1 and CDR2: ENHRY and SYGVKD. V lost 4 bases, J lost 5 bases, and 9 bases stayed unmatched. V and J are TRBV10-3 and TRBJ2-3; TRBD1 matches 10 bases. Sequenced material: naive CD4+ T cells sorted from blood. The subset was: CD45RA+ positively selected. This receptor was taken from a man aged 18 to 30 in good health. Written as DNA, the CDR3 is TGTGCCATCAGTGGACCCGGGACAGGGGAATTAGATACGCAGTATTTT. Residues: CAISGPGTGELDTQYF.